These 21 T cell receptor beta chains were sequenced from one sample in a study of liver allograft versus peripheral blood T cells. Study information: Graft-liver T cell receptor repertoires were compared against recipient peripheral blood repertoires.

TCRdb recomputed calls from the reads with MiXCR, one row per CDR3 protein. The table shows some 9,000 distinct CDR3 sequences, with over 15% occurring only once. The receptors derive from a human patient who had a liver transplant. Some of these T cells may belong to the graft donor.

By frequency in the sample, this clonotype is medium-sized (0.01 to 0.1%). The chain links TRBV19 to TRBJ1-5; D is perhaps TRBD1 (5 bases). With 4 bases removed from V and 3 bases from J, the gap between germline ends came to 10 bases. The CDR3 contains 14 residues. Germline CDR1 reads LNHDA; CDR2 reads SQIVND (reference sequence). CDR3 residues: CASSRGALNQPQHF. CDR3 DNA: TGTGCCAGTAGTAGAGGGGCACTCAATCAGCCCCAGCATTTT.

The chain is built from TRBV2 and TRBJ1-4, with TRBD1 matching 12 bases. Germline V gene sequence: CDR1 SNHLY, CDR2 FYNNEI. This CDR3 comprises 15 residues. V dropped 2 bases and J dropped 8; count of bases not matched to a gene: 3. The CDR3 region has the DNA TGTGCCAGCAGTGAAATGGGACAGGGGGCCGAAAAACTGTTTTTT. Protein: CASSEMGQGAEKLFF.

CDR3 sequence: CASRTGWHNEQYF. As DNA, the CDR3 is TGTGCCAGCAGGACGGGGTGGCACAATGAGCAGTACTTC. The V call is TRBV28, the J call TRBJ2-7, with D perhaps TRBD2 (5 bases). V dropped 6 bases and J dropped 7 bases, with 16 bases sitting between them. The CDR3 runs to 13 residues. Germline CDR1 reads MDHEN; CDR2 reads SYDVKM.

This clonotype was found many times. V gene TRBV20-1 combines with J gene TRBJ2-7; 7 positions match TRBD1. The CDR3 is 16 residues long. Germline V gene lookup returns CDR1 DFQATT and CDR2 SNEGSKA (reference sequence). With 0 bases clipped from V and 3 bases from J, the junction kept 11 bases outside the gene matches. CDR3 region: CSARDGTRTGNYEQYF. CDR3 coding DNA: TGCAGTGCTAGAGATGGGACACGGACAGGAAACTACGAGCAGTACTTC.

The table lists this clonotype with many counts. The gene calls are TRBV25-1 and TRBJ1-1; D gene ambiguous. V lost 3 bases and J lost 1, with 12 bases in between. Per germline, CDR1 MGHDK and CDR2 SYGVNS. The CDR3 loop spans 15 amino acids. CDR3 amino acids: CASSDEPARNTEAFF. Written as DNA, the CDR3 is TGTGCCAGCAGTGATGAGCCGGCCCGGAACACTGAAGCTTTCTTT.

The DNA for the CDR3 is TGTGCTAGTGGTTTGGACCAGGAGACTGAAGCTTTCTTT. It encodes CASGLDQETEAFF. The chain employs TRBV12-5 and TRBJ1-1; no clear D. CDR1 is LGHNT and CDR2 is FRNRAP in the germline V gene. V was cut by 1 base and J by 5 bases, with 8 bases left in between. The CDR3 is 13 residues long.

The gene calls are TRBV14 and TRBJ2-1; 11 nucleotides match TRBD2. This CDR3 comprises 15 residues. Per the germline V gene, CDR1 is SGHDN and CDR2 is FVKESK. V was clipped by 3 bases and J by 7 bases; unmatched bases: 5. This chain's CDR3 is CASSHLAGGPNEQFF. In DNA form, the CDR3 reads TGTGCCAGCAGCCATTTAGCGGGGGGGCCTAATGAGCAGTTCTTC. The full variable domain, with the rest looked up from reference TRBV14 and TRBJ2-1, is EAGVTQFPSHSVIEKGQTVTLRCDPISGHDNLYWYRRVMGKEIKFLLHFVKESKQDESGMPNNRFLAERTGGTYSTLKVQPAELEDSGVYFCASSHLAGGPNEQFFGPGTRLTVL.

The chain combines TRBV5-1 with TRBJ1-6, with a tentative D call TRBD1 (6 bases). V was pared by 6 bases and J by 5 bases, with 18 bases between. From germline, CDR1 is SGHRS and CDR2 YFSETQ. CDR3 length equals 16 residues. In DNA form, the CDR3 reads TGCGCCAGCATCCTTAGGTGGACAGCGAATAATTCACCCCTCCACTTT. Its protein product is CASILRWTANNSPLHF.

DNA for the CDR3: TGCAGTGCTACGCAGGACCTCTCGAGGGGCACTGAAGCTTTCTTT. This codes for CSATQDLSRGTEAFF. V is TRBV20-1 and J is TRBJ1-1; D may be TRBD1 (5 bases). This CDR3 comprises 15 residues. Trimming cost V 4 bases and J 4 bases, with 19 bases left between them. The germline CDR1 and CDR2 sequences are DFQATT and SNEGSKA (reference sequence).

In the case of this clonotype: This may arise from a read error, as a much more abundant clone is one base away. This sequence joins TRBV6-5 and TRBJ1-5; tentative D call: TRBD1 (5 bases). Germline V gene data show CDR1 as MNHEY and CDR2 as SVGAGI. Trimming took off 2 bases at V and 6 bases at J, with 11 bases between the two ends. This CDR3 contains 14 residues. The CDR3 loop is CASSYGGLAQPQHF. CDR3 in DNA: TGTGCCAGCAGTTACGGGGGGTTGGCTCAGCCCCAGCATTTT.

By its share, this clonotype is medium-sized (0.01 to 0.1%). The chain couples TRBV27 to TRBJ1-1; TRBD1 is a possible D gene (6 bases). This CDR3 is built from 16 residues. In germline, CDR1 is MNHEY, CDR2 SMNVEV (reference sequence). Trimming removed 5 bases at V and 3 bases at J, with 19 bases between. CDR3 nucleotides: TGTGCCAGCAGTCCCCCGCGGGGGGCGGCTCACACTGAAGCTTTCTTT. Its translation is CASSPPRGAAHTEAFF.

This clonotype is categorized as medium-sized (0.01 to 0.1%). The V call is TRBV13, the J call TRBJ1-1; perhaps TRBD1 as D (6 bases). V lost 5 bases and J lost 1, with 14 bases in between. Per the germline V gene, CDR1 is PRHDT and CDR2 is FYEKMQ (reference sequence). The CDR3 is 15 residues long. CDR3: CASSPGDIQNTEAFF. The DNA of the CDR3 is TGTGCCAGCAGCCCCGGGGACATCCAGAACACTGAAGCTTTCTTT.

Regarding this clonotype: A much larger clone lies one base from this, so it may be a read error. The CDR3 protein is CSAQLGQEINEKLFF. The CDR3 DNA is TGCAGTGCGCAGCTGGGACAGGAGATTAATGAAAAACTGTTTTTT. This sequence joins TRBV20-1 and TRBJ1-4, with 8 bases identical to TRBD1. The germline gives CDR1 DFQATT, CDR2 SNEGSKA (reference sequence). Losses at the gene ends were 6 bases for V and 4 bases for J; bases not matched to a gene: 10. The CDR3 is made up of 15 amino acids.

On this clonotype: A much larger clone sits a single nucleotide away, making a read error possible. This sequence joins TRBV7-2 and TRBJ1-1; D may be TRBD1 (5 bases). The length of the CDR3 is 13 residues. CDR1 is SGHTA and CDR2 is FQGNSA in the germline V gene. With 8 bases removed from V and 2 bases from J, the gap between germline ends came to 12 bases. The CDR3 coding sequence is TGTGCCAGCGGCTCCCAGGGAAACACTGAAGCTTTCTTT. It specifies CASGSQGNTEAFF.

This clonotype is medium-sized in the sample. The chain combines TRBV6-1 with TRBJ1-2; D is undetermined. The CDR3 contains 11 residues. CDR1 and CDR2 (germline): MNHNS, SASEGT. Trimming stripped 5 bases from V and 6 bases from J, with 7 bases between. CDR3 amino acids: CASSSWDGYTF. The CDR3 DNA reads as TGTGCCAGCAGTTCGTGGGATGGCTACACCTTC.

The V call is TRBV9, the J call TRBJ2-1; 8 nucleotides match TRBD2. V gave up 3 bases and J gave up 2 bases; unmatched junction bases: 4. Germline assignment: CDR1 SGDLS and CDR2 YYNGEE. The CDR3 consists of 15 residues. CDR3 nucleotides: TGTGCCAGCAGCGCAATAGCGGGGACCTACAATGAGCAGTTCTTC. It translates to CASSAIAGTYNEQFF.

V gene TRBV25-1 combines with J gene TRBJ1-2; weak D call: TRBD1 (5 bases). Trimming cost V 7 bases and J 8 bases, with 11 bases left between them. The CDR3 totals 11 residues. Germline assignment: CDR1 MGHDK and CDR2 SYGVNS. The CDR3 is CASTQGEGYTF. CDR3 nucleotide sequence: TGTGCCAGCACCCAGGGTGAAGGCTACACCTTC.

This clonotype was picked up a small number of times. The chain links TRBV3-1 to TRBJ2-1, with TRBD1 identical over 7 bases. V lost 0 bases and J lost 10; bases outside the gene matches: 9. CDR3 length: 15 residues. CDR1 and CDR2 from the germline V gene are LGHDT and YNNKEL (reference sequence). The CDR3: CASSQDSLGQAEQFF. The CDR3 nucleotides are TGTGCCAGCAGCCAAGACAGCCTAGGACAGGCCGAGCAGTTCTTC.

This clonotype has at least ten counts. J is TRBJ1-4 and V is TRBV7-2, with D perhaps TRBD1 (5 bases). This CDR3 region has 14 residues. CDR1 and CDR2 (germline): SGHTA, FQGNSA. Trimming left V 1 base short and J 8 bases short, with 11 bases between. CDR3 coding DNA: TGTGCCAGCAGCTTAGGGGGGGGGACGGAAAAACTGTTTTTT. Its translation is CASSLGGGTEKLFF.

This clonotype has at least ten counts. V gene TRBV7-2 combines with J gene TRBJ2-3, with D maybe TRBD1 (6 bases). With 4 bases removed from V and 1 base from J, the gap between germline ends came to 9 bases. The CDR3 extends over 14 amino acids. The germline V gene has CDR1 SGHTA and CDR2 FQGNSA. CDR3 protein: CASSSPGGTDTQYF. The CDR3 nucleotides are TGTGCCAGCAGCTCCCCAGGGGGCACAGATACGCAGTATTTT.

This clonotype was recorded at least ten times. V usage is TRBV30 and J usage is TRBJ1-1, with TRBD1 matching over 8 bases. V dropped 5 bases and J dropped 0; count of bases not matched to a gene: 8. The CDR3 loop spans 15 amino acids. Germline lookup yields CDR1 GTSNPN and CDR2 SVGIG (reference sequence). The CDR3 DNA follows: TGTGCCTGGGCAGGGGGCTGGGGAATGAACACTGAAGCTTTCTTT. It encodes CAWAGGWGMNTEAFF.